A single sample is the source of the 5 T cell receptor beta chains below, sequenced in a study of cytomegalovirus exposure and HLA in healthy donors. PCR used 60 Vbeta primers and 13 Jbeta primers. Assay: immunoSEQ multiplex PCR; the TCRdb copy retains only in-frame clones and omits some. This table has under 200,000 clones, roughly 80% appearing once. The sequenced material came from PBMCs. These receptors all come from a young woman in good health and CMV-seropositive.

V and J are TRBV28 and TRBJ2-5; D is perhaps TRBD1 (6 bases). The germline gives CDR1 MDHEN, CDR2 SYDVKM. The V gene lost 7 bases and the J gene lost 1 base, with 16 bases spanning the gap. CDR3 length equals 15 residues. CDR3 amino acids: CASNNQGIIQETQYF. The CDR3, as DNA: TGTGCCAGCAATAACCAGGGGATTATCCAAGAGACCCAGTACTTC.

This clone was picked up one time. The V gene is TRBV25-1, the J gene TRBJ1-4, with 7 bases fitting TRBD1. Losses at the gene ends were 8 bases for V and 5 bases for J; bases not matched to a gene: 8. This CDR3 is built from 14 residues. From germline, CDR1 is MGHDK and CDR2 SYGVNS. CDR3 in amino acids: CASGRQGKNEKLFF. The CDR3 DNA reads TGTGCCAGCGGCAGACAGGGAAAGAATGAAAAACTGTTTTTT.

The J gene is TRBJ1-4, the V gene TRBV9; D unclear. Germline values: CDR1 SGDLS, CDR2 YYNGEE. Trimming took 0 bases from V and 4 from J, leaving 7 bases between them. There are 14 residues in the CDR3. The CDR3 bases are TGTGCCAGCAGCGTAGGGGCCTTTAATGAAAAACTGTTTTTT. It encodes CASSVGAFNEKLFF.

The count of this clone is one. V is TRBV5-1 and J is TRBJ1-2, with D tentatively TRBD1 (6 bases). This CDR3 has 13 residues. The germline CDR1 and CDR2 sequences are SGHRS and YFSETQ. V was pared by 4 bases and J by 8 bases, with 15 bases between. The CDR3 bases are TGCGCCAGCAGCCCCCAGGGGAGTGGAGGCTACACCTTC. Translation: CASSPQGSGGYTF.

J is TRBJ2-7 and V is TRBV7-9; tentatively, D is TRBD1 (5 bases). The length of the CDR3 is 12 residues. Germline V CDR1 and CDR2: SEHNR, FQNEAQ (reference sequence). The ends were cut back, 5 bases at V and 5 bases at J, with 10 bases in the middle. Here the CDR3 DNA reads TGTGCCAGCAGCCCAGGGTGGAACGAGCAGTACTTC. Translation: CASSPGWNEQYF.